This TCR beta chain originates from a study of siplizumab effects on memory and regulatory T cells. Overall study results and limits: Alloreactive clones mapping to unstimulated subsets formed only a minor fraction. Among sequences traceable to unstimulated CD4+ memory cells, alloreactive ones were significantly reduced by siplizumab. A mean of about 70% of mappable alloreactive CD4+ clones were Treg-derived with siplizumab, compared with about 27% in controls. Naive T cells were seen as more diverse than memory cells and as major alloresponse contributors.

Of note for this clone: The antigen remains undetermined.

V gave up 2 bases and J gave up 0 bases; unmatched junction bases: 7. Per the germline V gene, CDR1 is SGHNT and CDR2 is YENEEA. This CDR3 comprises 18 residues. Assay used: immunoSEQ multiplex PCR; TCRdb lists only in-frame clones, some missing. The table includes fewer than 70,000 clones, about 90% detected once. This receptor was identified in a human donor in good health. Sequencing input: Tregs sorted from blood. V usage is TRBV11-3 and J usage is TRBJ2-2, with 9 bases lining up with TRBD2. This CDR3 reads CASSLKMSGRTNTGELFF. In DNA form, the CDR3 reads TGTGCCAGCAGCTTAAAAATGAGCGGGAGGACGAACACCGGGGAGCTGTTTTTT.